The rows below give T cell receptor beta chains drawn from one sample of a study of blood T cell repertoires in COVID-19. Clones were read by immunoSEQ multiplex PCR, and TCRdb kept only the in-frame ones, dropping some. The sample lists about 200,000 clones; 80% to 90% were seen once. Sample: peripheral blood. Receptor source: an older woman with acute or convalescent COVID-19. Each CDR3 is given with its conserved first and last residue. D genes are given only for firm matches. Expanded clones get a size class; other rows say once, few or many, or leave the size out.

clone_size: NA
d_call: TRBD1
v_call: TRBV3-1/TRBV3-2
j_call: TRBJ2-7
cdr3_nt: TGTGCCAGCAGCCAAGGACGGACAGGGCTAGGGTACGAGCAGTACTTC
cdr3_aa: CASSQGRTGLGYEQYF

clone_size: NA
d_call: NA
v_call: TRBV12-3/TRBV12-4
j_call: TRBJ2-3
cdr3_nt: TGTGCCAGCGCGGGGCGAGATACGCAGTATTTT
cdr3_aa: CASAGRDTQYF

clone_size: few
d_call: TRBD1
v_call: TRBV6-5
j_call: TRBJ1-2
cdr3_nt: TGTGCCAGCAGTATGAGACAGGGAGCAGGAAGGGGCTACACCTTC
cdr3_aa: CASSMRQGAGRGYTF

clone_size: NA
d_call: TRBD2
v_call: TRBV4-2
j_call: TRBJ2-1
cdr3_nt: TGTGCCAGCAGCCAAGAGGCTAGCGGCCCCCTACGGAATGAGCAGTTCTTC
cdr3_aa: CASSQEASGPLRNEQFF

clone_size: NA
d_call: NA
v_call: TRBV29-1
j_call: TRBJ2-7
cdr3_nt: TGCAGCGTTGAAGTGGGCAACGAGCAGTACTTC
cdr3_aa: CSVEVGNEQYF

clone_size: NA
d_call: TRBD2
v_call: TRBV24-1
j_call: TRBJ2-3
cdr3_nt: TGTGCCACCAGTGATTTTCTAGCGGGGTCCACAGATACGCAGTATTTT
cdr3_aa: CATSDFLAGSTDTQYF

clone_size: NA
d_call: TRBD1
v_call: TRBV2
j_call: TRBJ2-7
cdr3_nt: TGTGCCAGCAGAGGCGGGACAGGGCCCTCCTACGAGCAGTACTTC
cdr3_aa: CASRGGTGPSYEQYF

clone_size: NA
d_call: NA
v_call: TRBV11-3
j_call: TRBJ1-2
cdr3_nt: TGTGCCAGCAGCCGCAGGGGAAAGAGCTATGGCTACACCTTC
cdr3_aa: CASSRRGKSYGYTF

clone_size: NA
d_call: NA
v_call: TRBV20-1
j_call: TRBJ2-7
cdr3_nt: TGCAGTGCCCCAACAGGGAACGAGCAGTATTTC
cdr3_aa: CSAPTGNEQYF

clone_size: NA
d_call: NA
v_call: TRBV12-3/TRBV12-4
j_call: TRBJ1-1
cdr3_nt: TGTGCCAGCAGTAGACTCACGAGGACTGAAGCTTTCTTT
cdr3_aa: CASSRLTRTEAFF

clone_size: NA
d_call: TRBD1
v_call: TRBV7-3
j_call: TRBJ1-1
cdr3_nt: TGTGCCAGCAGCTTAGGGGGACAGCCGAACACTGAAGCTTTCTTT
cdr3_aa: CASSLGGQPNTEAFF

clone_size: NA
d_call: NA
v_call: TRBV18
j_call: TRBJ1-5
cdr3_nt: TGTGCCAGCTCACCAATGGCAGGGCCCAATCAGCCCCAGCATTTT
cdr3_aa: CASSPMAGPNQPQHF

clone_size: NA
d_call: NA
v_call: TRBV5-1
j_call: TRBJ2-7
cdr3_nt: TGCGCCAGCAGCCCCCGGGGAGGCTACGAGCAGTACTTC
cdr3_aa: CASSPRGGYEQYF

clone_size: NA
d_call: TRBD1
v_call: TRBV5-1
j_call: TRBJ2-2
cdr3_nt: TGCGCCAGCAGCGGAACAGGGGCCCCGAACACCGGGGAGCTGTTTTTT
cdr3_aa: CASSGTGAPNTGELFF

clone_size: NA
d_call: NA
v_call: TRBV28
j_call: TRBJ2-6
cdr3_nt: TGTGCCAGCCTAAGCAACTCTGGGGCCAACGTCCTGACTTTC
cdr3_aa: CASLSNSGANVLTF

clone_size: NA
d_call: NA
v_call: TRBV5-3
j_call: TRBJ1-1
cdr3_nt: TGTGCCAGAAGCTGTAGCTCGTTTTTGAACACTGAAGCTTTCTTT
cdr3_aa: CARSCSSFLNTEAFF

clone_size: NA
d_call: NA
v_call: TRBV18
j_call: TRBJ2-2
cdr3_nt: TGTGCCAGCTCACCCGAGCGAGACACCGGGGAGCTGTTTTTT
cdr3_aa: CASSPERDTGELFF

clone_size: few
d_call: TRBD1
v_call: TRBV11-3
j_call: TRBJ1-3
cdr3_nt: TGTGCCAGCAGCAGGGACAGTAACTCTGGAAACACCATATATTTT
cdr3_aa: CASSRDSNSGNTIYF

clone_size: NA
d_call: TRBD2
v_call: TRBV7-2
j_call: TRBJ2-1
cdr3_nt: TGTGCCAGCAGCTTAGCAGGCGGGAGGGTTTATGAGCAGTTCTTC
cdr3_aa: CASSLAGGRVYEQFF

clone_size: NA
d_call: TRBD2
v_call: TRBV7-6
j_call: TRBJ2-2
cdr3_nt: TGTGCCAGCAGCTCCTTAGGACTAGCGGATTCGGACACCGGGGAGCTGTTTTTT
cdr3_aa: CASSSLGLADSDTGELFF

clone_size: NA
d_call: NA
v_call: TRBV2
j_call: TRBJ2-1
cdr3_nt: TGTGCCAGCAGTGAAAGAGGCAGGGAAGGAGACAATGAGCAGTTCTTC
cdr3_aa: CASSERGREGDNEQFF

clone_size: NA
d_call: NA
v_call: TRBV11-2
j_call: TRBJ1-2
cdr3_nt: TGTGCCAGCAGCCTCTCCCCCATCCCAGGGCGCTATGGCTACACCTTC
cdr3_aa: CASSLSPIPGRYGYTF

clone_size: NA
d_call: NA
v_call: TRBV5-1
j_call: TRBJ2-3
cdr3_nt: TGCGCCAGCAGCTTGGAACAGGGCTCCGTCCGATCAGATACGCAGTATTTT
cdr3_aa: CASSLEQGSVRSDTQYF

clone_size: few
d_call: NA
v_call: TRBV4-3
j_call: TRBJ1-5
cdr3_nt: TGCGCCAGCAGCCCAGGGTGGTCCAATCAGCCCCAGCATTTT
cdr3_aa: CASSPGWSNQPQHF

clone_size: NA
d_call: NA
v_call: TRBV12-3/TRBV12-4
j_call: TRBJ2-1
cdr3_nt: TGTGCCAGCAGTTTAGTGCTGAGCGAGCAGTTCTTC
cdr3_aa: CASSLVLSEQFF

clone_size: NA
d_call: TRBD1
v_call: TRBV5-1
j_call: TRBJ1-4
cdr3_nt: TGCGCCAGCAGCCCGGACAGGCCCCCCGAAAAACTGTTTTTT
cdr3_aa: CASSPDRPPEKLFF

clone_size: once
d_call: NA
v_call: TRBV27
j_call: TRBJ1-2
cdr3_nt: TGTGCCAGCAGTTTATGGAGCCACACCGGAGAGCACTTC
cdr3_aa: CASSLWSHTGEHF

clone_size: NA
d_call: NA
v_call: TRBV18
j_call: TRBJ1-3
cdr3_nt: TGTGCCAGCTCTCCCCAGGGGATCGGAAACACCATATATTTT
cdr3_aa: CASSPQGIGNTIYF

clone_size: NA
d_call: TRBD2
v_call: TRBV6-2/TRBV6-3
j_call: TRBJ2-3
cdr3_nt: TGTGCCAGCAGTTCCCCCTCCGGGACTAGCGCCTCGAATACGCAGTATTTT
cdr3_aa: CASSSPSGTSASNTQYF

clone_size: NA
d_call: TRBD1
v_call: TRBV18
j_call: TRBJ1-5
cdr3_nt: TGTGCCAGCTCGCGGGACAGGGAGGGCCAGCCCCAGCATTTT
cdr3_aa: CASSRDREGQPQHF

clone_size: NA
d_call: NA
v_call: TRBV6-6
j_call: TRBJ1-3
cdr3_nt: TGTGCCAGCAGCCCGGGACATACTGGAAACACCATATATTTT
cdr3_aa: CASSPGHTGNTIYF

clone_size: NA
d_call: NA
v_call: TRBV6-6
j_call: TRBJ1-1
cdr3_nt: TGTGCCAGCAGTTCCCAAAAGGGCAGGGGAATTACTGAAGCTTTCTTT
cdr3_aa: CASSSQKGRGITEAFF

clone_size: NA
d_call: NA
v_call: TRBV24-1
j_call: TRBJ2-7
cdr3_nt: TGTGCCACCTCCCGGGGAGAGACCTACGAGCAGTACTTC
cdr3_aa: CATSRGETYEQYF

clone_size: NA
d_call: NA
v_call: TRBV28
j_call: TRBJ1-5
cdr3_nt: TGTGCCAGCAGTTCGACAGGACGGAGTCAGCCCCAGCATTTT
cdr3_aa: CASSSTGRSQPQHF

clone_size: NA
d_call: TRBD1
v_call: TRBV2
j_call: TRBJ2-7
cdr3_nt: TGTGCCAGCAGTTCGGACAGGCCCGAGCAGTACTTC
cdr3_aa: CASSSDRPEQYF

clone_size: few
d_call: TRBD2
v_call: TRBV11-3
j_call: TRBJ2-3
cdr3_nt: TGTGCCAGCAGCTTAGAGGCTAGCGGGGGAACAGATACGCAGTATTTT
cdr3_aa: CASSLEASGGTDTQYF

clone_size: NA
d_call: TRBD1
v_call: TRBV10-3
j_call: TRBJ2-7
cdr3_nt: TGTGCCATCAGGGGACAGGGTAACGAGCAGTACTTC
cdr3_aa: CAIRGQGNEQYF

clone_size: NA
d_call: TRBD1
v_call: TRBV19
j_call: TRBJ2-1
cdr3_nt: TGTGCCAGTAGTCAACAGGGGACTGAGCAGTTCTTC
cdr3_aa: CASSQQGTEQFF

clone_size: once
d_call: TRBD1
v_call: TRBV11-2
j_call: TRBJ1-1
cdr3_nt: TGTGCCAGCAGCTTCAGGGGGCTAGGCACTGAAGCTTTCTTT
cdr3_aa: CASSFRGLGTEAFF

clone_size: NA
d_call: NA
v_call: TRBV7-2
j_call: TRBJ2-5
cdr3_nt: TGTGCCAGCAGCTTAGGTGGGGCTAGCCAAGAGACCCAGTACTTC
cdr3_aa: CASSLGGASQETQYF

clone_size: once
d_call: NA
v_call: TRBV5-1
j_call: TRBJ1-4
cdr3_nt: TGCGCCAGCAGTCCGGGAGTAGGGAAGGAAAAACTGTTTTTT
cdr3_aa: CASSPGVGKEKLFF

clone_size: NA
d_call: NA
v_call: TRBV7-2
j_call: TRBJ2-5
cdr3_nt: TGTGCCAGCAGCTACCTTATTCTAGTACGAGAGACCCAGTACTTC
cdr3_aa: CASSYLILVRETQYF

clone_size: NA
d_call: TRBD1
v_call: TRBV5-1
j_call: TRBJ1-6
cdr3_nt: TGCGCCAGCAGCGAGACAGGGGAGCGAGGTTCACCCCTCCACTTT
cdr3_aa: CASSETGERGSPLHF

clone_size: NA
d_call: NA
v_call: TRBV12-3/TRBV12-4
j_call: TRBJ1-1
cdr3_nt: TGTGCCAGCAGTCCCTATATGAACACTGAAGCTTTCTTT
cdr3_aa: CASSPYMNTEAFF

clone_size: NA
d_call: NA
v_call: TRBV7-3
j_call: TRBJ2-3
cdr3_nt: TGTGCCAGCAGCCTTAATGCGGTGGATACGCAGTATTTT
cdr3_aa: CASSLNAVDTQYF

clone_size: NA
d_call: NA
v_call: TRBV19
j_call: TRBJ2-4
cdr3_nt: TGTGCCAGTAGTATGAAGTTTGGGGCGGGACTAGCCAAAAACATTCAGTACTTC
cdr3_aa: CASSMKFGAGLAKNIQYF

clone_size: NA
d_call: NA
v_call: TRBV12-5
j_call: TRBJ2-5
cdr3_nt: TGTGCTAGTGGTTCCGGACTCAACGGTGAGACCCAGTACTTC
cdr3_aa: CASGSGLNGETQYF

clone_size: NA
d_call: TRBD1
v_call: TRBV7-6
j_call: TRBJ2-5
cdr3_nt: TGTGCCAGCAGCCCATCAGCCGGGACAGGAGGCTCCCAGTACTTC
cdr3_aa: CASSPSAGTGGSQYF

clone_size: NA
d_call: TRBD1
v_call: TRBV7-8
j_call: TRBJ1-4
cdr3_nt: TGTGCCAGCACCGTACGCCGGGACAGGGGGAGAGAAAAACTGTTTTTT
cdr3_aa: CASTVRRDRGREKLFF

clone_size: NA
d_call: NA
v_call: TRBV7-2
j_call: TRBJ1-5
cdr3_nt: TGTGCCAGCAGCCAACAGGCCGATCAGCCCCAGCATTTT
cdr3_aa: CASSQQADQPQHF

clone_size: NA
d_call: NA
v_call: TRBV7-9
j_call: TRBJ1-5
cdr3_nt: TGTGCCAGCAGCTTAGCGCTTGGTACAATCCGGGACACTGATCAGCCCCAGCATTTT
cdr3_aa: CASSLALGTIRDTDQPQHF

clone_size: NA
d_call: TRBD1
v_call: TRBV5-6
j_call: TRBJ2-1
cdr3_nt: TGTGCCAGCAGCGAAGTCAGGACAGGGGTCCGCTACAATGAGCAGTTCTTC
cdr3_aa: CASSEVRTGVRYNEQFF

clone_size: NA
d_call: NA
v_call: TRBV27
j_call: TRBJ2-1
cdr3_nt: TGTGCCAGCAGAGTCCTATCCTTGAGCTCCTACAATGAGCAGTTCTTC
cdr3_aa: CASRVLSLSSYNEQFF

clone_size: NA
d_call: TRBD1
v_call: TRBV7-2
j_call: TRBJ2-2
cdr3_nt: TGTGCCAGCAGCGGACAGGGGTTTCTGGCCGGGGAGCTGTTTTTT
cdr3_aa: CASSGQGFLAGELFF